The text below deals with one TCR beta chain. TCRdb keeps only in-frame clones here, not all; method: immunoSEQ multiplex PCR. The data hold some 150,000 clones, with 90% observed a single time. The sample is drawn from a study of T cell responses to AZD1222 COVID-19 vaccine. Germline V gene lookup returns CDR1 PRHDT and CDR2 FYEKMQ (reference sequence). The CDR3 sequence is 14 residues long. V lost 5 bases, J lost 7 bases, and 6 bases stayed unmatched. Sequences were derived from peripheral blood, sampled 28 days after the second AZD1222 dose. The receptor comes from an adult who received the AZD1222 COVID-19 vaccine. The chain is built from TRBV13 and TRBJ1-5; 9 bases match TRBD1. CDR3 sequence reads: CASSHGTGRQPQHF. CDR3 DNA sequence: TGTGCCAGCAGCCACGGGACAGGGAGGCAGCCCCAGCATTTT.